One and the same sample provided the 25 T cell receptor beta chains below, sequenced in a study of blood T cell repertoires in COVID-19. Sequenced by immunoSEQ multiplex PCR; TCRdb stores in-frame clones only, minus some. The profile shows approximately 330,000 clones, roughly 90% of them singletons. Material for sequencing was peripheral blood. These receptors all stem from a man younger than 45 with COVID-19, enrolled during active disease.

CDR3 coding DNA: TGTGCCAGCAAGCGGGGGGGAAGCGAGCAGTACTTC. Amino acid sequence: CASKRGGSEQYF. V gene TRBV12-3 or TRBV12-4 combines with J gene TRBJ2-7, with 10 bases matching TRBD2. This CDR3 spans 12 amino acids. V lost 7 bases and J lost 6; bases outside the gene matches: 3.

The CDR3: CASSQGVGIYEQYF. For the CDR3, the DNA is TGCGCCAGCAGCCAAGGCGTTGGTATCTACGAGCAGTACTTC. The genes are TRBV4-3 and TRBJ2-7; D is undetermined. V lost 1 base, J lost 3 bases, and 10 bases lay in between. The CDR3 runs 14 residues. Germline values: CDR1 LGHNA, CDR2 YSLEER.

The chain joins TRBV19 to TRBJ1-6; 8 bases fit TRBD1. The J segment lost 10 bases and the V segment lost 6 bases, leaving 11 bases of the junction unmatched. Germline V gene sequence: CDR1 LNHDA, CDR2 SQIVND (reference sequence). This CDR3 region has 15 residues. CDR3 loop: CASRILQGVRSPLHF. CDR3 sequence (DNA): TGTGCCAGTAGAATATTACAGGGGGTCCGATCACCCCTCCACTTT.

CDR3 loop: CASSLGAVNSPLHF. CDR3 DNA sequence: TGTGCCAGCAGCTTAGGGGCAGTTAATTCACCCCTCCACTTT. The chain employs TRBV7-3 and TRBJ1-6; possible D gene TRBD1, 5 bases. Trimming took off 2 bases at V and 6 bases at J, with 8 bases between the two ends. The CDR3 has 14 amino acids. Germline V gene lookup returns CDR1 SGHTA and CDR2 FQGTGA. The whole variable domain, filled in from reference TRBV7-3 and TRBJ1-6, reads GAGVSQTPSNKVTEKGKYVELRCDPISGHTALYWYRQSLGQGPEFLIYFQGTGAADDSGLPNDRFFAVRPEGSVSTLKIQRTERGDSAVYLCASSLGAVNSPLHFGNGTRLTVT.

This CDR3 is CASSSGQGRDEQYF. The CDR3 DNA follows: TGTGCCAGCAGCTCTGGACAGGGTAGGGACGAGCAGTACTTC. The genes are TRBV5-4 and TRBJ2-7, with 8 bases aligning to TRBD1. Germline trimming cut 3 bases from V and 5 bases from J; bases unmatched to any gene: 7. Looked up from germline, CDR1 is SGHNT and CDR2 is YYREEE (reference sequence). The CDR3 has 14 residues.

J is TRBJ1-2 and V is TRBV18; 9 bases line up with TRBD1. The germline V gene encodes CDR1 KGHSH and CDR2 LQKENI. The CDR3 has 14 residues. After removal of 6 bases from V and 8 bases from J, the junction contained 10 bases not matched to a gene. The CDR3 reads CASSPTTGGDGYTF. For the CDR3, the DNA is TGTGCCAGCTCGCCAACCACAGGGGGCGACGGCTACACCTTC.

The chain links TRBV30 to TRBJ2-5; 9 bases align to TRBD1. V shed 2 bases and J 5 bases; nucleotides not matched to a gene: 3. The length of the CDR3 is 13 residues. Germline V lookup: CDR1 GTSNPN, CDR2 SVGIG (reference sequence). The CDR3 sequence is CAWSPGTGETQYF. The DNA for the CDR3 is TGTGCCTGGAGTCCAGGGACAGGGGAGACCCAGTACTTC.

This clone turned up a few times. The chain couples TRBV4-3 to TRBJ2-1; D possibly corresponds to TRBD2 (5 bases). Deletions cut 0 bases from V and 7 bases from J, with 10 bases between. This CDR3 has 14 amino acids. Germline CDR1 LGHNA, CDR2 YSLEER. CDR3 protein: CASSQDKTGNEQFF. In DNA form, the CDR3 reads TGCGCCAGCAGCCAAGATAAAACGGGGAATGAGCAGTTCTTC.

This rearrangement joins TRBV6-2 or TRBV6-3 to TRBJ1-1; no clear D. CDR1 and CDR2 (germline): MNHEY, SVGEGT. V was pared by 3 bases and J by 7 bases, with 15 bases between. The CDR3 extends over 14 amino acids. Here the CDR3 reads CASSYSVGGGEAFF. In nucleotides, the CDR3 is TGTGCCAGCAGTTATTCGGTGGGCGGAGGTGAAGCTTTCTTT.

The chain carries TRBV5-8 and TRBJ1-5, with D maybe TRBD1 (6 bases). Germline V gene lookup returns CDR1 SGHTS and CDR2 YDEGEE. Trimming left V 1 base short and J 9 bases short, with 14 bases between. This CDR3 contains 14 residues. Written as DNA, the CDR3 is TGTGCCAGCAGCTTGCGGGCAGGGGCGGGGCCCCAGCATTTT. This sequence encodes CASSLRAGAGPQHF.

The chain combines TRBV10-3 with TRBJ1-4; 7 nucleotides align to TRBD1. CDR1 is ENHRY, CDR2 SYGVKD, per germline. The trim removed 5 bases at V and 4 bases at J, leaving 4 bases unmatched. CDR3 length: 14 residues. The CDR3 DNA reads TGTGCCATCAGTAATGGGACAGTTAATGAAAAACTGTTTTTT. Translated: CAISNGTVNEKLFF.

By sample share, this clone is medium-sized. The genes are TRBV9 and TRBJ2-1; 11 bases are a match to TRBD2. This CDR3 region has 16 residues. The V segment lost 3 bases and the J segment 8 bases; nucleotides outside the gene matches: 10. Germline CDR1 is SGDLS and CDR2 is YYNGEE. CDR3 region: CASSGLAGGPSDEQFF. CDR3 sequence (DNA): TGTGCCAGCAGCGGATTAGCGGGGGGGCCTTCGGATGAGCAGTTCTTC.

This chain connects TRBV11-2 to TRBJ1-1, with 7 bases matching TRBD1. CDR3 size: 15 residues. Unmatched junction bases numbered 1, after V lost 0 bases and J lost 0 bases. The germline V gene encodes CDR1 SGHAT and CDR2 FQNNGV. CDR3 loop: CASSLEDRMNTEAFF. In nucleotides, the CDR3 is TGTGCCAGCAGCTTAGAGGACAGGATGAACACTGAAGCTTTCTTT.

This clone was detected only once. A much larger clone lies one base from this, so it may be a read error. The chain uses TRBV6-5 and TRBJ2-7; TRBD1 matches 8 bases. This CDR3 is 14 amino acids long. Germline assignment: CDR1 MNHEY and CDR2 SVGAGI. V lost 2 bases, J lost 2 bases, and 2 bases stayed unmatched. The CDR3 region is CASSYATGAYEQYF. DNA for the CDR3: TGTGCCAGCAGTTACGCGACAGGGGCCTACGAGCAGTACTTC.

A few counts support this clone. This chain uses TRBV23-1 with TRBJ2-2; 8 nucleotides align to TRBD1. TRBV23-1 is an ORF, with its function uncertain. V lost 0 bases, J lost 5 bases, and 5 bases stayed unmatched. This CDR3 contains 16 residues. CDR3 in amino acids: CASSQSRDRLTGELFF. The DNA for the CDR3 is TGCGCCAGCAGTCAATCCAGGGACAGGCTTACCGGGGAGCTGTTTTTT.

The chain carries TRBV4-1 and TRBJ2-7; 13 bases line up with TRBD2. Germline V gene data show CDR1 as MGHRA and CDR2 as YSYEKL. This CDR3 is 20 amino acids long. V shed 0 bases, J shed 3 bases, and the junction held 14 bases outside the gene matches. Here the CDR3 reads CASSQDGTSGTSTLYYEQYF. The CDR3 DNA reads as TGCGCCAGCAGCCAAGATGGGACTAGCGGGACCTCTACCCTATACTACGAGCAGTACTTC.

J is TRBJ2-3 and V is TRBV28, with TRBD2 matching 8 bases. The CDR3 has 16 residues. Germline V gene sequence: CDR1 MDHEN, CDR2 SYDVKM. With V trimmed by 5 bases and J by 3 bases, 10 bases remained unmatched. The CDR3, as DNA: TGTGCCAGCAGTAGATATTTGGGCGGGGGGACAGATACGCAGTATTTT. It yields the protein CASSRYLGGGTDTQYF. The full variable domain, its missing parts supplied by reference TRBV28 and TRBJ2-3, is DVKVTQSSRYLVKRTGEKVFLECVQDMDHENMFWYRQDPGLGLRLIYFSYDVKMKEKGDIPEGYSVSREKKERFSLILESASTNQTSMYLCASSRYLGGGTDTQYFGPGTRLTVL.

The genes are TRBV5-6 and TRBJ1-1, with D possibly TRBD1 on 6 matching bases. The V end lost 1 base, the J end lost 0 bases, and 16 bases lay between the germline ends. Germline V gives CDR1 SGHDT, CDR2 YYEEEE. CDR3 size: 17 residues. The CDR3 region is CASSLFWDTTLNTEAFF. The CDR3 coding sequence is TGTGCCAGCAGCTTGTTTTGGGACACAACTCTGAACACTGAAGCTTTCTTT.

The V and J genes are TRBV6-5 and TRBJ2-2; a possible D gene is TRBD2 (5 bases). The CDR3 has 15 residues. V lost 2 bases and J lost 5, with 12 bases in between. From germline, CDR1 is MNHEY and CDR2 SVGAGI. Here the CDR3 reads CASSYLGGRTGELFF. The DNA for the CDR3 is TGTGCCAGCAGTTACCTCGGAGGTCGTACCGGGGAGCTGTTTTTT.

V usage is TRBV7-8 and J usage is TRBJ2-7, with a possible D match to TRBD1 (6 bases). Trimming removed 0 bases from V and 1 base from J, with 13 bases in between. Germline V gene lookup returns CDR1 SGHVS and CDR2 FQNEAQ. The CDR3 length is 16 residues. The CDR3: CASSLAEVGTSYEQYF. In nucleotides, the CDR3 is TGTGCCAGCAGCTTAGCGGAGGTGGGGACATCCTACGAGCAGTACTTC.

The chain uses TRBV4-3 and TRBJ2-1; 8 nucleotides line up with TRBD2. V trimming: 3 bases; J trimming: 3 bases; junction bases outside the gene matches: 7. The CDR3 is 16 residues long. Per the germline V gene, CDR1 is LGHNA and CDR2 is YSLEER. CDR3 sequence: CASSQYGGAGYNEQFF. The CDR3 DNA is TGCGCCAGCAGCCAGTACGGGGGGGCTGGCTACAATGAGCAGTTCTTC.

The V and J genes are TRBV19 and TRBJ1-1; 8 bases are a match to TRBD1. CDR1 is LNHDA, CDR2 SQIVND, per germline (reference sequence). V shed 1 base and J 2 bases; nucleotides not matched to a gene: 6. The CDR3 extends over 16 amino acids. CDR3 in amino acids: CASSIAGGADNTEAFF. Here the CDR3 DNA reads TGTGCCAGTAGTATAGCAGGGGGCGCCGATAACACTGAAGCTTTCTTT.

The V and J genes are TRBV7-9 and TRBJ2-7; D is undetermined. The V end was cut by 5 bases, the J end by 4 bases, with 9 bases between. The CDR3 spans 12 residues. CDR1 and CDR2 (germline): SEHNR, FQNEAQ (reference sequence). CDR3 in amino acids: CASSPIGYEQYF. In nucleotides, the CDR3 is TGTGCCAGCAGCCCTATCGGGTACGAGCAGTACTTC.

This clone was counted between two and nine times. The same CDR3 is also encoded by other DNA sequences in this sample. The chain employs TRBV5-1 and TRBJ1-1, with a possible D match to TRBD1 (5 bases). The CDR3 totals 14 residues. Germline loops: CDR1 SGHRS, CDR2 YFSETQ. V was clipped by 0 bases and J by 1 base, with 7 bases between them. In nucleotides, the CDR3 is TGCGCCAGCAGCTTGGGACAGCCGAACACTGAAGCTTTCTTT. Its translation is CASSLGQPNTEAFF.

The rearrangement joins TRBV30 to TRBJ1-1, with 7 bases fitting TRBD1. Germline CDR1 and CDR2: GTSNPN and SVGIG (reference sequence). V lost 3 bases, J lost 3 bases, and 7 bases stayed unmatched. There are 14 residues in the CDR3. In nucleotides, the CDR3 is TGTGCCTGGAGCCTTCTGACAGGGTACACTGAAGCTTTCTTT. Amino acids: CAWSLLTGYTEAFF.